This entry features one TCR beta chain sequence. Its antigen is not identified. The data derive from a study of cytomegalovirus exposure and HLA in healthy donors. The study's findings and limits: Information on immune exposure was restricted to one variable (CMV serostatus). The listing of roughly 160 TCR beta chains classed them as cytomegalovirus-associated. Associated with HLA alleles at 0.05 false discovery rate in a later analysis were over 15,000 TCR beta sequences.

PCR used 60 Vbeta primers and 13 Jbeta primers. Original data processing: An analysis that came later counted 70 million to 100 million unique TCR beta chains, approximately 12 million shared. Generated by immunoSEQ multiplex PCR, the TCRdb table keeps only in-frame clones and is missing some. The V and J calls and clone size were taken over from that table, and D and trimming were inferred from the DNA. This sample yields some 180,000 clones, of which about 77% are seen a single time; about 2.5% belongs to the top ten. Trimming shortened V by 6 bases and J by 4 bases, and 10 bases separated the two germline ends. This CDR3 is built from 12 residues. CDR1 is WSHSY and CDR2 is SAAADI in the germline V gene.

This receptor was taken from a woman in her twenties or thirties in good health and CMV-seropositive. The chain uses TRBV10-2 and TRBJ2-7, with D possibly being TRBD1 (6 bases). The source material was PBMCs. The CDR3 here is CASRGTSYEQYF. CDR3 nucleotide sequence: TGCGCCAGCAGAGGGACATCTTACGAGCAGTACTTC.